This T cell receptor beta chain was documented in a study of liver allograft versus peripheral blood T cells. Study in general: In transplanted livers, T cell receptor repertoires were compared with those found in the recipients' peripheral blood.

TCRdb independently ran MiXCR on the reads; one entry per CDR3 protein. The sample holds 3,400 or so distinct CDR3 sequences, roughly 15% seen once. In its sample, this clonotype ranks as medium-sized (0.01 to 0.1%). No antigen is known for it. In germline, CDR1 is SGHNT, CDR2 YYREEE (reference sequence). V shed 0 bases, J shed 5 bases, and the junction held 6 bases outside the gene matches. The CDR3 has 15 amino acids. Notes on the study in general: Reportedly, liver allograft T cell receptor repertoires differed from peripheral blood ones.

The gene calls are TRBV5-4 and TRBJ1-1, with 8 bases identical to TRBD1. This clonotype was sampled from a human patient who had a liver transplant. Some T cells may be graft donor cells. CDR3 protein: CASSLVGQGGTEAFF. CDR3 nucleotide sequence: TGTGCCAGCAGCTTGGTAGGACAGGGTGGAACTGAAGCTTTCTTT.